This passage covers 26 T cell receptor beta chains from one sample sequenced in a study of cytomegalovirus exposure and HLA in healthy donors. Primers included in the PCR were 60 Vbeta and 13 Jbeta primers. Using immunoSEQ multiplex PCR, the repertoire was profiled, and TCRdb retains in-frame clones only, with some absent. Among more than 90,000 clones listed, 82% were seen once. Sequencing used PBMCs. These receptors came from a man aged 50 to 59 in good health and CMV-seronegative.

The chain combines TRBV12-5 with TRBJ2-1; 8 bases fit TRBD1. This CDR3 is 14 amino acids long. Germline V gene data show CDR1 as LGHNT and CDR2 as FRNRAP. After removal of 4 bases from V and 5 bases from J, the junction contained 4 bases not matched to a gene. DNA of the CDR3: TGTGCTAGTGGTTCCCGGACAGGGCACAATGAGCAGTTCTTC. It is translated as CASGSRTGHNEQFF.

The gene calls are TRBV2 and TRBJ2-3; the D is unclear. Looked up from germline, CDR1 is SNHLY and CDR2 is FYNNEI. Trimming removed 5 bases from V and 4 bases from J, with 10 bases in between. The CDR3 is 13 residues long. The CDR3 spells CASSPEPADTQYF. Here the CDR3 DNA reads TGTGCCAGCAGTCCCGAGCCGGCAGATACGCAGTATTTT. Together with reference TRBV2 and TRBJ2-3, the CDR3 gives the full variable domain: EPEVTQTPSHQVTQMGQEVILRCVPISNHLYFYWYRQILGQKVEFLVSFYNNEISEKSEIFDDQFSVERPDGSNFTLKIRSTKLEDSAMYFCASSPEPADTQYFGPGTRLTVL.

This clone came up once. The chain has TRBV19 and TRBJ1-1; 9 bases are a match to TRBD1. J gave up 2 bases and V 5 bases, and 6 bases lay outside the gene matches. There are 15 residues in the CDR3. CDR1 is LNHDA, CDR2 SQIVND, per germline (reference sequence). CDR3 in amino acids: CASSPRTGVNTEAFF. CDR3 coding DNA: TGTGCCAGTAGTCCCCGGACAGGGGTAAACACTGAAGCTTTCTTT.

This chain joins TRBV10-3 and TRBJ2-3, with D possibly being TRBD1 (6 bases). CDR1 ENHRY and CDR2 SYGVKD come from the germline V gene. CDR3 length equals 15 residues. Trimming took off 3 bases at V and 1 base at J, with 11 bases between the two ends. The CDR3 nucleotides read TGTGCCATCAGTGATCTAGAGGGGGGCACAGATACGCAGTATTTT. Encoded protein: CAISDLEGGTDTQYF.

The chain joins TRBV18 to TRBJ1-1; TRBD1 agrees at 9 bases. V lost 3 bases to trimming and J lost 5 bases; unmatched junction nucleotides: 4. Germline loops: CDR1 KGHSH, CDR2 LQKENI. This CDR3 contains 14 residues. The CDR3 is CASSPGQGRTEAFF. In DNA, the CDR3 is TGTGCCAGCTCACCGGGACAGGGAAGGACTGAAGCTTTCTTT.

This chain's CDR3 is CASSELGGAGANVLTF. In DNA, the CDR3 is TGTGCCAGCAGTGAATTAGGGGGCGCGGGGGCCAACGTCCTGACTTTC. The chain couples TRBV2 to TRBJ2-6; TRBD1 matches at 7 bases. Germline V lookup: CDR1 SNHLY, CDR2 FYNNEI. This CDR3 has 16 residues. The V and J ends lost 2 bases and 4 bases, in that order; junction bases with no gene match: 5.

The chain uses TRBV5-6 and TRBJ1-3; tentatively, D is TRBD1 (5 bases). Germline V CDR1 and CDR2: SGHDT, YYEEEE. The CDR3 loop spans 15 amino acids. V lost 7 bases to trimming and J lost 2 bases, with 16 bases between them. The CDR3 reads CASGGGISTGNTIYF. Written as DNA, the CDR3 is TGTGCCAGCGGGGGGGGGATTTCAACTGGAAACACCATATATTTT.

The chain recombines TRBV5-5 with TRBJ1-3; possible D gene TRBD1, 5 bases. This CDR3 spans 14 amino acids. CDR1 is SGHKS, CDR2 YYEKEE, per germline (reference sequence). V dropped 2 bases and J dropped 4 bases, with 10 bases sitting between them. CDR3 loop: CASSFSGYGNTIYF. In DNA form, the CDR3 reads TGTGCCAGCAGCTTTTCAGGGTACGGAAACACCATATATTTT.

The chain couples TRBV9 to TRBJ2-1; maybe TRBD2 (6 bases). Between the trimmed V and J ends, which lost 2 bases and 10 bases, there was a span of 10 bases. This CDR3 region has 12 residues. Germline V gives CDR1 SGDLS, CDR2 YYNGEE. CDR3 amino acids: CASSVISGEQFF. The DNA of the CDR3 is TGTGCCAGCAGCGTTATAAGCGGGGAGCAGTTCTTC. Combining the CDR3 with reference TRBV9 and TRBJ2-1 gives the whole variable domain DSGVTQTPKHLITATGQRVTLRCSPRSGDLSVYWYQQSLDQGLQFLIQYYNGEERAKGNILERFSAQQFPDLHSELNLSSLELGDSALYFCASSVISGEQFFGPGTRLTVL.

This chain links TRBV7-3 with TRBJ2-1; TRBD2 agrees at 12 bases. The CDR3 length is 16 residues. The germline gives CDR1 SGHTA, CDR2 FQGTGA. The ends lost 5 bases at V and 3 bases at J; junction bases unmatched: 5. This chain's CDR3 is CASSRTSGTVYNEQFF. In DNA, the CDR3 is TGTGCCAGCAGCCGGACTAGCGGGACCGTCTACAATGAGCAGTTCTTC.

The chain has TRBV5-4 and TRBJ2-1; D remains ambiguous. V lost 0 bases and J 8 bases, leaving 15 bases between the germline ends. This CDR3 is 15 amino acids long. The germline V gene encodes CDR1 SGHNT and CDR2 YYREEE (reference sequence). CDR3 coding DNA: TGTGCCAGCAGCTTGGTTACACAGATAAACGATGAGCAGTTCTTC. Translating it yields CASSLVTQINDEQFF.

This clone was counted once. This chain links TRBV30 with TRBJ1-2; D is possibly TRBD1 (5 bases). CDR1 GTSNPN and CDR2 SVGIG come from the germline V gene (reference sequence). Trimming cost V 1 base and J 4 bases, with 13 bases left between them. The CDR3 is 14 residues long. CDR3 protein: CAWSDGAGLYGYTF. For the CDR3, the DNA is TGTGCCTGGAGTGATGGGGCCGGCCTCTATGGCTACACCTTC.

The chain couples TRBV6-5 to TRBJ1-5, with 8 bases matching TRBD1. Germline V gives CDR1 MNHEY, CDR2 SVGAGI. CDR3 length: 14 amino acids. The ends lost 2 bases at V and 6 bases at J; junction bases unmatched: 3. CDR3 nucleotide sequence: TGTGCCAGCAGTTACGGACAGGGCGGTCAGCCCCAGCATTTT. Translating gives CASSYGQGGQPQHF.

The rearrangement links TRBV15 to TRBJ1-1; D perhaps matches TRBD1 (5 bases). Germline CDR1 reads LNHNV; CDR2 reads YYDKDF (reference sequence). The CDR3 covers 15 residues. The V end lost 0 bases, the J end lost 5 bases, and 13 bases lay between the germline ends. Here the CDR3 reads CATSRDLQGITEAFF. CDR3 nucleotides: TGTGCCACCAGCAGAGATCTTCAGGGAATAACTGAAGCTTTCTTT.

This rearrangement joins TRBV15 to TRBJ2-7; 10 positions match TRBD2. Trimming at V came to 1 base and at J to 1 base, leaving 1 base not matched to a gene. The CDR3 sequence is 15 residues long. CDR1 LNHNV and CDR2 YYDKDF come from the germline V gene (reference sequence). CDR3 bases: TGTGCCACCAGCAGAGGGACTAGCGGATCCTACGAGCAGTACTTC. Amino acid sequence: CATSRGTSGSYEQYF.

This clone was seen more than once but under ten times. CDR3 nucleotides: TGTGCCAGCAGCCCCGGGGGTAACACTGAAGCTTTCTTT. This codes for CASSPGGNTEAFF. The V and J genes are TRBV7-3 and TRBJ1-1, with D possibly being TRBD1 (5 bases). Trimming left V 5 bases short and J 2 bases short, with 9 bases between. CDR1 and CDR2 from the germline V gene are SGHTA and FQGTGA. CDR3 length equals 13 residues.

This sequence joins TRBV28 and TRBJ1-1; 8 bases agree with TRBD1. Looked up from germline, CDR1 is MDHEN and CDR2 is SYDVKM. V lost 6 bases, J lost 10 bases, and 10 bases stayed unmatched. The length of the CDR3 is 13 residues. CDR3 coding DNA: TGTGCCAGCAGCCTTAGACAGGGGTTAGTAGCTTTCTTT. The encoded protein is CASSLRQGLVAFF.

The rearrangement links TRBV18 to TRBJ2-7; 10 bases are a match to TRBD2. CDR1 KGHSH and CDR2 LQKENI come from the germline V gene. V gave up 2 bases and J gave up 4 bases; unmatched junction bases: 8. CDR3 size: 16 residues. The CDR3 is CASSPMEAAGGYEQYF. DNA for the CDR3: TGTGCCAGCTCACCAATGGAGGCAGCGGGAGGGTACGAGCAGTACTTC.

V usage is TRBV10-3 and J usage is TRBJ1-2; weak D call: TRBD1 (5 bases). CDR1 and CDR2 from the germline V gene are ENHRY and SYGVKD. Deletions cut 4 bases from V and 8 bases from J, with 11 bases between. The CDR3 loop spans 12 amino acids. The DNA for the CDR3 is TGTGCCATCAGTGTTACGGCAGGGGGCTACACCTTC. Its translation: CAISVTAGGYTF.

Here the CDR3 reads CASSQDSKNTEAFF. The CDR3 DNA follows: TGTGCCAGCAGCCAAGATTCTAAGAACACTGAAGCTTTCTTT. J is TRBJ1-1 and V is TRBV4-2; no reliable D call. Germline V lookup: CDR1 LGHNA, CDR2 YNFKEQ. CDR3 length equals 14 residues. Between the trimmed V and J ends, which lost 0 bases and 1 base, there was a span of 6 bases.

The chain couples TRBV5-8 to TRBJ1-1; TRBD1 aligns across 9 bases. Unmatched junction bases numbered 2, after V lost 4 bases and J lost 4 bases. The CDR3 runs to 13 residues. The germline CDR1 and CDR2 sequences are SGHTS and YDEGEE. In nucleotides, the CDR3 is TGTGCCAGCAGCCTGGACAGGGGCACTGAAGCTTTCTTT. This gives the protein CASSLDRGTEAFF.

J is TRBJ2-1 and V is TRBV9; 13 bases match TRBD2. Trimming at V came to 3 bases and at J to 6 bases, leaving 3 bases not matched to a gene. This CDR3 spans 15 amino acids. Germline CDR1 SGDLS, CDR2 YYNGEE. The CDR3 DNA reads TGTGCCAGCAGCGATGGACTAGCGGGAGCCAATGAGCAGTTCTTC. Amino acids: CASSDGLAGANEQFF.

This clone has more than one count but fewer than ten. The chain carries TRBV27 and TRBJ2-4; 11 bases match TRBD2. Per germline, CDR1 MNHEY and CDR2 SMNVEV (reference sequence). The CDR3 is made up of 17 amino acids. The V gene end was trimmed by 5 bases and the J gene end by 8 bases; junction bases not matched to a gene: 14. CDR3 protein: CASSPSGLAEWIDIQYF. CDR3 in DNA: TGTGCCAGCAGTCCCTCGGGACTAGCGGAGTGGATAGACATTCAGTACTTC.

This clone came up a few times. This chain connects TRBV18 to TRBJ2-1; maybe TRBD2 (6 bases). Per germline, CDR1 KGHSH and CDR2 LQKENI. CDR3 length equals 13 residues. V was pared by 8 bases and J by 5 bases, with 13 bases between. CDR3 residues: CASQGGGNNEQFF. The CDR3 nucleotides are TGTGCCAGCCAAGGTGGCGGGAACAATGAGCAGTTCTTC.

In its sample, this clone was seen a few times. V and J are TRBV7-6 and TRBJ2-1; no clear D gene. Between the trimmed V and J ends, which lost 5 bases and 9 bases, there was a span of 8 bases. The CDR3 is 11 amino acids. Germline V CDR1 and CDR2: SGHVS, FNYEAQ. CDR3 nucleotides: TGTGCCAGCAGCCAAATGGCTGAGCAGTTCTTC. Its translation is CASSQMAEQFF. The full variable domain, its missing parts supplied by reference TRBV7-6 and TRBJ2-1, is GAGVSQSPRYKVTKRGQDVALRCDPISGHVSLYWYRQALGQGPEFLTYFNYEAQQDKSGLPNDRFSAERPEGSISTLTIQRTEQRDSAMYRCASSQMAEQFFGPGTRLTVL.

V is TRBV28 and J is TRBJ2-1, with a tentative D call TRBD1 (5 bases). The V end lost 2 bases, the J end lost 9 bases, and 14 bases lay between the germline ends. Per germline, CDR1 MDHEN and CDR2 SYDVKM. The CDR3 consists of 14 residues. This CDR3 reads CASSLKGASGEQFF. CDR3 DNA: TGTGCCAGCAGTTTAAAAGGGGCGTCAGGTGAGCAGTTCTTC.